This entry lists 5 T cell receptor beta chains sequenced from one sample in a study of blood T cell repertoires in COVID-19. Clones were sequenced by immunoSEQ multiplex PCR, and TCRdb holds only the in-frame ones, with some missing. The table lists over 150,000 clones, about 85% of them singletons. Sequencing was performed on peripheral blood. The receptors were sampled from a man aged 40-49 years with acute or convalescent COVID-19.

The V call is TRBV14, the J call TRBJ2-3; TRBD2 is a possible D gene (6 bases). The V end lost 1 base, the J end lost 2 bases, and 13 bases lay between the germline ends. The CDR3 has 16 residues. Looked up from germline, CDR1 is SGHDN and CDR2 is FVKESK. The CDR3 sequence is CASSQVAGRITDTQYF. CDR3 DNA sequence: TGTGCCAGCAGCCAAGTCGCAGGGAGGATCACAGATACGCAGTATTTT.

This clone was seen only once. The rearrangement joins TRBV28 to TRBJ1-3; D possibly corresponds to TRBD1 (6 bases). CDR3 length: 15 residues. Per the germline V gene, CDR1 is MDHEN and CDR2 is SYDVKM. Trimming took off 10 bases at V and 5 bases at J, with 21 bases between the two ends. The CDR3 region has the DNA TGTGCCACCGTATCTGGACAGCTTTGGAGAAACACCATATATTTT. This sequence encodes CATVSGQLWRNTIYF.

The chain has TRBV9 and TRBJ2-3, with TRBD2 identical over 7 bases. The CDR3 is 16 amino acids. J gave up 4 bases and V 0 bases, and 8 bases lay outside the gene matches. In germline, CDR1 is SGDLS, CDR2 YYNGEE. Here the CDR3 reads CASSVVGGGSADTQYF. The CDR3 nucleotides are TGTGCCAGCAGCGTAGTAGGCGGGGGATCCGCAGATACGCAGTATTTT.

The chain combines TRBV5-1 with TRBJ1-4; 7 nucleotides align to TRBD1. CDR1 and CDR2 (germline): SGHRS, YFSETQ. The CDR3 has 14 amino acids. V gave up 2 bases and J gave up 7 bases; unmatched junction bases: 5. The CDR3 reads CASSLQGGREKLFF. As DNA, the CDR3 is TGCGCCAGCAGCTTACAAGGGGGCCGTGAAAAACTGTTTTTT.

CDR3 protein: CASSQSRDRSNYGYTF. CDR3 nucleotide sequence: TGCGCCAGCAGCCAGTCTCGGGACAGGTCTAACTATGGCTACACCTTC. The V call is TRBV4-1, the J call TRBJ1-2; 8 nucleotides line up with TRBD1. CDR1 and CDR2 (germline): MGHRA, YSYEKL. Germline trimming cut 3 bases from V and 0 bases from J; bases unmatched to any gene: 6. The CDR3 sequence is 16 residues long.